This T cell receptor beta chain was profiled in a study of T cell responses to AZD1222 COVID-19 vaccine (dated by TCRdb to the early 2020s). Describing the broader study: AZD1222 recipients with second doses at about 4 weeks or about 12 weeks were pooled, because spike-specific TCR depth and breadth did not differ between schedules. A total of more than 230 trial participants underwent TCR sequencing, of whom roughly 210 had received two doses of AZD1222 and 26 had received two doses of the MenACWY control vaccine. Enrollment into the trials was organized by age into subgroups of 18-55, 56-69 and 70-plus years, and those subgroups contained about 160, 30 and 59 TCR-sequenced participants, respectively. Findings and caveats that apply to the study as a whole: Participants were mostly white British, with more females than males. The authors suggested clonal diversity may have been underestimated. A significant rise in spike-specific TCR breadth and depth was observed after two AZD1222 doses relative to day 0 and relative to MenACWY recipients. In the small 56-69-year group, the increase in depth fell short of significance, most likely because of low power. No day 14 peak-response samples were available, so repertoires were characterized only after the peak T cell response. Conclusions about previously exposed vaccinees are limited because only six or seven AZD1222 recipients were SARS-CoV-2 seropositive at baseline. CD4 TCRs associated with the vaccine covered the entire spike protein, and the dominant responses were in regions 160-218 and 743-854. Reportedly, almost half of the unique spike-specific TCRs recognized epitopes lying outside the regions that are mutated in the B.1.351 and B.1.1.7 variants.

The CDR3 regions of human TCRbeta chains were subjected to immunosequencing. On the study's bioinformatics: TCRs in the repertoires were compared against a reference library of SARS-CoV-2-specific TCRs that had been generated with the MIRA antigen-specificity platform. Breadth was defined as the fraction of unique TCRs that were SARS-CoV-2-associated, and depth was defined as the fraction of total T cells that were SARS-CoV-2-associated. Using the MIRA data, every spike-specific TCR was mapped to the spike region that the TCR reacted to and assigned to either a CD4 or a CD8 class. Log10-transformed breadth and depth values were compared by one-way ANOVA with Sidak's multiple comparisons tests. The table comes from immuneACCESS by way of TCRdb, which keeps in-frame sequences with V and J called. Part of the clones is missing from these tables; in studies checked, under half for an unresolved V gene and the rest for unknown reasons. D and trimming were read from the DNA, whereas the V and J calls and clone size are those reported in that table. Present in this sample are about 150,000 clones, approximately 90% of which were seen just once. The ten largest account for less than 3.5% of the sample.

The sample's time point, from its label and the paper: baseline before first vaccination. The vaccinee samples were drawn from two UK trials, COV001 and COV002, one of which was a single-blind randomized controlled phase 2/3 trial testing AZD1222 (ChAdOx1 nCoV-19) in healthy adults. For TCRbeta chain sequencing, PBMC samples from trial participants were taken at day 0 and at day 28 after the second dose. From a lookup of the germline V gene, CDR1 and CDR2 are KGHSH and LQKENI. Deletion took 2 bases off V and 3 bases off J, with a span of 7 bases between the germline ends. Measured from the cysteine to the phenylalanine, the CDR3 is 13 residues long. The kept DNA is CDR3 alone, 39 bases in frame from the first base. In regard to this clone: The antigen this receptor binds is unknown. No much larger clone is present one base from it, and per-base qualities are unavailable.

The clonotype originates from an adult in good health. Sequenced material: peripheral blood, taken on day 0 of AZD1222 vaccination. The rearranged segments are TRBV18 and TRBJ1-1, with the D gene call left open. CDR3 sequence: CASSPETDTEAFF. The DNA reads TGTGCCAGCTCACCAGAGACGGACACTGAAGCTTTCTTT.